One sample yielded the 6 T cell receptor beta chains listed below, sequenced in a study of neurological immune-mediated disorders. TCRdb reanalysed the 5' RACE reads using MiXCR and keeps one entry per CDR3 protein. Among approximately 30,000 distinct CDR3 sequences, approximately 20% were seen once, and the ten largest hold roughly 27%. The material sequenced was CD4+ T cells from blood. The receptors were sampled from a man between 50 and 59 years old with HTLV-1-associated myelopathy (HAM/TSP).

This clonotype was detected ten times or more. This chain uses TRBV29-1 with TRBJ2-7, with TRBD1 matching over 11 bases. Germline lookup yields CDR1 SQVTM and CDR2 ANQGSEA. Germline trimming cut 6 bases from V and 3 bases from J; bases unmatched to any gene: 7. The CDR3 consists of 14 residues. CDR3 sequence reads: CSVETGTGGYEQYF. As DNA, the CDR3 is TGCAGCGTCGAGACCGGGACAGGGGGCTACGAGCAGTACTTC.

This clonotype was detected many times. The chain is built from TRBV18 and TRBJ1-5, with TRBD1 as a possible D gene (6 bases). Germline CDR1 is KGHSH and CDR2 is LQKENI. Trimming removed 3 bases at V and 6 bases at J, with 15 bases between. The CDR3 loop spans 15 amino acids. The DNA of the CDR3 is TGTGCCAGCTCACCCCCGGGGGGGGGCGGTCAGCCCCAGCATTTT. Its translation: CASSPPGGGGQPQHF.

This clonotype has ten or more counts. The V call is TRBV5-8, the J call TRBJ1-1; D is uncertain. The V gene's germline CDR1 is SGHTS and CDR2 YDEGEE. Trimming left V 4 bases short and J 0 bases short, with 13 bases between. The CDR3 contains 15 residues. CDR3: CASSPERGMNTEAFF. The CDR3 DNA follows: TGTGCCAGCAGCCCCGAGCGCGGGATGAACACTGAAGCTTTCTTT.

The chain combines TRBV5-1 with TRBJ2-1, with 14 bases that match TRBD2. V lost 0 bases, J lost 3 bases, and 5 bases stayed unmatched. The CDR3 extends over 18 amino acids. Germline V gene sequence: CDR1 SGHRS, CDR2 YFSETQ. The DNA for the CDR3 is TGCGCCAGCAGCTTGGCGACTAGCGGGGGGGCCGTCTACAATGAGCAGTTCTTC. This encodes CASSLATSGGAVYNEQFF.

This clonotype was observed many times. V usage is TRBV20-1 and J usage is TRBJ2-7; D may be TRBD1 (6 bases). The CDR3 extends over 12 amino acids. Germline loops: CDR1 DFQATT, CDR2 SNEGSKA (reference sequence). Between the trimmed V and J ends, which lost 4 bases and 2 bases, there was a span of 9 bases. CDR3 residues: CSAIRGAYEQYF. The CDR3 nucleotides read TGCAGTGCTATCAGGGGAGCCTACGAGCAGTACTTC.

This clonotype was counted ten times or more. The CDR3 DNA sequence: TGTGCCAGCAGTCTCGGACGGGGGCCCAGGACCCAGTACTTC. Protein product: CASSLGRGPRTQYF. The chain carries TRBV12-3 or TRBV12-4 and TRBJ2-5; D may correspond to TRBD1 or TRBD2 (6 bases each). V was shortened by 5 bases and J by 7 bases, with 17 bases between the two germline ends. The CDR3 is 14 amino acids.